This entry is about one TCR beta chain. What it recognizes is unknown. This record belongs to a study of long-term antiretroviral therapy in people with HIV. The study, taken as a whole, reports: Clones that expanded before ART (that is, prior to treatment) dominated the repertoire at all time points.

Everyone in the study who had HIV was treated in the United States. A v3.0 immunoSEQ assay was performed at survey level. For every sample, sequencing targeted roughly 40,000-55,000 T-cell genomes. TCRdb's table, derived via immunoSEQ multiplex PCR, lists solely in-frame clones and lacks some. The sample holds around 9,700 clones, over 75% seen once. The CDR3 length is 17 residues. V was cut by 0 bases and J by 4 bases, with 18 bases left in between. The V gene's germline CDR1 is LGHNA and CDR2 YSLEER. The chain combines TRBV4-3 with TRBJ1-1; D might be TRBD1 (5 bases). The TCR originated in a man aged 35 to 55 with HIV. Sequencing was performed on unsorted PBMCs, taken 1.8 years after starting antiretroviral therapy. CDR3 protein: CASSQDPRGTWSTEAFF. In DNA, the CDR3 is TGCGCCAGCAGCCAAGATCCCCGAGGGACCTGGAGCACTGAAGCTTTCTTT.